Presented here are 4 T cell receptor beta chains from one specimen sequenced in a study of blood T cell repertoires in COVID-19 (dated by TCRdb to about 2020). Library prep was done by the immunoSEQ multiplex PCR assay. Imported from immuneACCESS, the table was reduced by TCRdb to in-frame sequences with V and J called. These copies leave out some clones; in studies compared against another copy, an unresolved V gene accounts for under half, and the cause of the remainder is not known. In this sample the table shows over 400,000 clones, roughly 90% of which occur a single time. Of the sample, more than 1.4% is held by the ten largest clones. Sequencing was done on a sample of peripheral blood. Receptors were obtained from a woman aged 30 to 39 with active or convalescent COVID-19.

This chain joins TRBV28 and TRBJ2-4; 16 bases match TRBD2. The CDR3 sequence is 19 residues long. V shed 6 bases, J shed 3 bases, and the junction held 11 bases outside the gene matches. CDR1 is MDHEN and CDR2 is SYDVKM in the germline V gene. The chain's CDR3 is CASRNLGLAGGPVKNIQYF. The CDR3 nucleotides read TGTGCCAGCAGAAACTTGGGACTAGCGGGAGGGCCCGTCAAAAACATTCAGTACTTC.

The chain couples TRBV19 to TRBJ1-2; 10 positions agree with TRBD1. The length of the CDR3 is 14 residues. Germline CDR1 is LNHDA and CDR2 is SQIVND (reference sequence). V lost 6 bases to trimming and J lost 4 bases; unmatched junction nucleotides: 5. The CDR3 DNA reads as TGTGCCAGTAGACCGGGACAGGGGCTCTATGGCTACACCTTC. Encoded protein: CASRPGQGLYGYTF. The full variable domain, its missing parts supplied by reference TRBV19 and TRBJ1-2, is DGGITQSPKYLFRKEGQNVTLSCEQNLNHDAMYWYRQDPGQGLRLIYYSQIVNDFQKGDIAEGYSVSREKKESFPLTVTSAQKNPTAFYLCASRPGQGLYGYTFGSGTRLTVV.

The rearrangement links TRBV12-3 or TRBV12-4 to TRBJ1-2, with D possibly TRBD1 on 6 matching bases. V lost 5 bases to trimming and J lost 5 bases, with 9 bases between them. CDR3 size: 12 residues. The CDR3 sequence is CASSRTVYGYTF. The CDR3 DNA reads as TGTGCCAGCAGTCGGACAGTTTATGGCTACACCTTC.

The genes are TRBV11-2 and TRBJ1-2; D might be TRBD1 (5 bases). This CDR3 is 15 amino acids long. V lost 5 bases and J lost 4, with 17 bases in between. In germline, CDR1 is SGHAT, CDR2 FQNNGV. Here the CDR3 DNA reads TGTGCCAGCAGCCAAGGGGCGGGGGGTAGCTATGGCTACACCTTC. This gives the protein CASSQGAGGSYGYTF.